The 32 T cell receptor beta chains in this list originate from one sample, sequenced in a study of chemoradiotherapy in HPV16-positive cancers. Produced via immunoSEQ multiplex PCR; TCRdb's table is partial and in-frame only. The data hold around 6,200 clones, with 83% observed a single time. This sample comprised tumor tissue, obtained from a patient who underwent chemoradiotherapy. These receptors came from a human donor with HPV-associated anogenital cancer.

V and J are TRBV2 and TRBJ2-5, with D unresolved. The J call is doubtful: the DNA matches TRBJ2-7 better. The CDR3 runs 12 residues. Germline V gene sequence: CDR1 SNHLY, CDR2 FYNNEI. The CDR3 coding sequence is TGTGCCAGCAGTGAAGGTGGATACGAGCAGTACTTC. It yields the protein CASSEGGYEQYF.

The CDR3 DNA reads as TGTGCCAGCAGCTTAAGCCTAGCGGGACACGAGCAGTACTTC. Its translation: CASSLSLAGHEQYF. This chain uses TRBV11-2 with TRBJ2-7; 9 nucleotides agree with TRBD2. J gave up 5 bases and V 2 bases, and 4 bases lay outside the gene matches. CDR1 SGHAT and CDR2 FQNNGV come from the germline V gene. The CDR3 runs to 14 residues. Variable domain in full (rest from reference TRBV11-2 and TRBJ2-7): EAGVAQSPRYKIIEKRQSVAFWCNPISGHATLYWYQQILGQGPKLLIQFQNNGVVDDSQLPKDRFSAERLKGVDSTLKIQPAKLEDSAVYLCASSLSLAGHEQYFGPGTRLTVT.

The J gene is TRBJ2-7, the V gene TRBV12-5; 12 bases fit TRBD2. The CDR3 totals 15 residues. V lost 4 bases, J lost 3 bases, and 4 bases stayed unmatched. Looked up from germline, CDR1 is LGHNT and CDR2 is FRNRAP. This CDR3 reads CASGSGLAGNYEQYF. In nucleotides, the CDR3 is TGTGCTAGTGGTTCAGGACTAGCGGGAAACTACGAGCAGTACTTC.

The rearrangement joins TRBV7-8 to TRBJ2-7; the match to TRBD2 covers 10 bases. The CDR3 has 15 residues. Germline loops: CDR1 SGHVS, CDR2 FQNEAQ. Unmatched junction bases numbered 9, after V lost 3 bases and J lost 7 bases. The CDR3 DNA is TGTGCCAGCAGCTTGGGTCTAGCGGGAGTGGGGGAGCAGTACTTC. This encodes CASSLGLAGVGEQYF.

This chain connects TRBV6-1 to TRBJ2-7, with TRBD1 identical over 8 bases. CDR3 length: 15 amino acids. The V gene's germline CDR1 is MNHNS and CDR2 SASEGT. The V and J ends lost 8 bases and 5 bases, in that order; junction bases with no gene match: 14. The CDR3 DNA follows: TGTGCCAGCGCCTCCTTCGGGACAGGCAACGACGAGCAGTACTTC. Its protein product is CASASFGTGNDEQYF.

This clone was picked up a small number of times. The CDR3 is CASSAGSYNEQFF. CDR3 DNA sequence: TGTGCCAGCAGCGCAGGGTCCTACAATGAGCAGTTCTTC. This sequence joins TRBV7-3 and TRBJ2-1; TRBD1 might be the D (5 bases). The CDR3 consists of 13 residues. The V end lost 5 bases, the J end lost 1 base, and 6 bases lay between the germline ends. The germline gives CDR1 SGHTA, CDR2 FQGTGA.

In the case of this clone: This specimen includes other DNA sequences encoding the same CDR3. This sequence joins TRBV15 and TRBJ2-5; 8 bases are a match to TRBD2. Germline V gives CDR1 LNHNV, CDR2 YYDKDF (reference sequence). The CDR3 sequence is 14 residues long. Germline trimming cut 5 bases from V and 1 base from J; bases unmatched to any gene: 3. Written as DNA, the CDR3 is TGTGCCACCAGCCGAGGACTAGCCCAAGAGACCCAGTACTTC. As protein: CATSRGLAQETQYF.

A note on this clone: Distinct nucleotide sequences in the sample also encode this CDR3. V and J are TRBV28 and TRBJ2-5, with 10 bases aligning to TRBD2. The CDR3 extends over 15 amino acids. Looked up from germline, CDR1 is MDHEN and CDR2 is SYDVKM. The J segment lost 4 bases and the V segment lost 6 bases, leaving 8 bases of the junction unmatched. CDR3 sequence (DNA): TGTGCCAGCAGCCCCAGCGGGGGGGCCGGAGAGACCCAGTACTTC. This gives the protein CASSPSGGAGETQYF.

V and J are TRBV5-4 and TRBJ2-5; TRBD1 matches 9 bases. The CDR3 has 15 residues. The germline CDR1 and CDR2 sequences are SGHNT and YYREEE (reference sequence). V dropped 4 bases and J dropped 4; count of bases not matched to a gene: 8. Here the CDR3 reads CASSPSTGGGETQYF. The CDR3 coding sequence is TGTGCCAGCAGCCCTTCGACAGGGGGGGGAGAGACCCAGTACTTC.

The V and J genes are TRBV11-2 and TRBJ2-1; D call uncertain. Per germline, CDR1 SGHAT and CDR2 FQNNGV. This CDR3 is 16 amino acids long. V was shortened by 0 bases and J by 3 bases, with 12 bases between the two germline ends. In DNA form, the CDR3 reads TGTGCCAGCAGCTTAGATCCTGATTTTGTCTACAATGAGCAGTTCTTC. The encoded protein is CASSLDPDFVYNEQFF.

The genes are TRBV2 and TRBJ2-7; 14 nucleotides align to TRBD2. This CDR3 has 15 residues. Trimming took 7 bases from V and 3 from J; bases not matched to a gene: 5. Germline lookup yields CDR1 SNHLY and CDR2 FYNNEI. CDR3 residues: CASKGTSGGRYEQYF. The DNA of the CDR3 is TGTGCCAGCAAAGGGACTAGCGGGGGTCGCTACGAGCAGTACTTC.

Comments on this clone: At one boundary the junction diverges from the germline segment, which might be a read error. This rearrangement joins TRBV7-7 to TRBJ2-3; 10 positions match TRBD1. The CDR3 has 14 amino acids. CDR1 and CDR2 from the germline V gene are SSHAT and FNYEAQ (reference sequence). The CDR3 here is CASSSTGGSDTQYF. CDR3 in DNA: TGTGCTAGCAGCTCGACAGGGGGCTCAGATACGCAGTATTTT.

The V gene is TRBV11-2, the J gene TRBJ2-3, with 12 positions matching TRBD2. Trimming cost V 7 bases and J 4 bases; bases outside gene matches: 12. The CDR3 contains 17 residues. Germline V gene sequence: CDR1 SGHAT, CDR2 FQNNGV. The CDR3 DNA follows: TGTGCCAGCACCCCTCGGGCTAGCGGGAGGGGTTCAGATACGCAGTATTTT. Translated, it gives CASTPRASGRGSDTQYF.

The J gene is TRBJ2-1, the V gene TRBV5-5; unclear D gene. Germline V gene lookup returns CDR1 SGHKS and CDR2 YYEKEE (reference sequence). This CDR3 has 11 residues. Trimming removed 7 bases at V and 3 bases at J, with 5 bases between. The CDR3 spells CASHLYNEQFF. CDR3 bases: TGTGCCAGCCACCTCTACAATGAGCAGTTCTTC.

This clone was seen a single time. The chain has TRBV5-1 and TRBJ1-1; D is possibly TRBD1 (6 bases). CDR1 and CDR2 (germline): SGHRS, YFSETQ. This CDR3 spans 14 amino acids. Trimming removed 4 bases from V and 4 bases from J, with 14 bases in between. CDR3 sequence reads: CASSEGHWGTEAFF. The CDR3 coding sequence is TGCGCCAGCAGCGAGGGACATTGGGGCACTGAAGCTTTCTTT.

DNA for the CDR3: TGCACCAGCAGCCAAGATCCGGACGGGCAGTTCTTC. As protein: CTSSQDPDGQFF. The chain recombines TRBV1 with TRBJ2-1. TRBV1 is listed as a pseudogene. This CDR3 is 12 amino acids long.

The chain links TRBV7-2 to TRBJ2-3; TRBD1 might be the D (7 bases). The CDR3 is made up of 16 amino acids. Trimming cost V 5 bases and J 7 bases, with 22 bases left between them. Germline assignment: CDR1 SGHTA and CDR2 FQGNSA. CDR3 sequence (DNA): TGTGCCAGCAGCCCGGGTGGAGGGGGCCCGCGATATACGCAGTATTTT. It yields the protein CASSPGGGGPRYTQYF.

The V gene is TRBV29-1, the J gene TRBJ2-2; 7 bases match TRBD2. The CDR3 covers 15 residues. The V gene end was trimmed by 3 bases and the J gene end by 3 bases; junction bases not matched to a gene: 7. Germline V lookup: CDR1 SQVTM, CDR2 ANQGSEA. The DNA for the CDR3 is TGCAGCGTTGACTGGGCGGGAGCGGACACCGGGGAGCTGTTTTTT. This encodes CSVDWAGADTGELFF.

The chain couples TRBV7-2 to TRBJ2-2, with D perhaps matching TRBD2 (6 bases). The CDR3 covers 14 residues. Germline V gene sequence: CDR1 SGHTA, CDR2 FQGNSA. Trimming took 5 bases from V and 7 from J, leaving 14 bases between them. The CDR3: CASSRRGWGGELFF. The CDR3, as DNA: TGTGCCAGCAGCCGACGGGGGTGGGGCGGGGAGCTGTTTTTT.

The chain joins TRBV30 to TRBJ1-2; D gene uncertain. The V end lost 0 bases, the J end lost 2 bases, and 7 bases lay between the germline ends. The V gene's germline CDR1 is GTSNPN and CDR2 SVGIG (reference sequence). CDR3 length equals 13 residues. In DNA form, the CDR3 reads TGTGCCTGGAGTGTGGCGCAGAACTATGGCTACACCTTC. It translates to CAWSVAQNYGYTF.

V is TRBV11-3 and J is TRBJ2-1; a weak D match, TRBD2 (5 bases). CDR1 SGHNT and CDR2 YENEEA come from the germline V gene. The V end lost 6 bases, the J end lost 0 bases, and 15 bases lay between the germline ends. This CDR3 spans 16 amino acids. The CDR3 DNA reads TGTGCCAGCAGTCTCCCTCCGGGGAACTCCTACAATGAGCAGTTCTTC. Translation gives CASSLPPGNSYNEQFF.

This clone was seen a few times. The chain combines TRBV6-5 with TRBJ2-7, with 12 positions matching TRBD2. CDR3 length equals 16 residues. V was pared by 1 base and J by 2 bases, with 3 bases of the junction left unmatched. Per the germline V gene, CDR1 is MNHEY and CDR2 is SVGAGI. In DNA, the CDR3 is TGTGCCAGCAGTTACTTCGCTAGCGGGGGGGCCTACGAGCAGTACTTC. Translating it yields CASSYFASGGAYEQYF.

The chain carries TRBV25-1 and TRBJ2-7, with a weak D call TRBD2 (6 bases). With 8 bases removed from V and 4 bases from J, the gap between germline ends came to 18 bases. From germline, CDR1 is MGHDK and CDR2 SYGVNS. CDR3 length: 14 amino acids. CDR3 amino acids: CASGETGVGYEQYF. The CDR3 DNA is TGTGCCAGCGGAGAGACGGGAGTGGGGTACGAGCAGTACTTC.

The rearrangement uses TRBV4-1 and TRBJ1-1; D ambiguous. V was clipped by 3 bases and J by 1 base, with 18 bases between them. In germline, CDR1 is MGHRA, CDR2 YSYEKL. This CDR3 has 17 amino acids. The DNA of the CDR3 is TGCGCCAGCAGCCAGGGCTCTTTCAGTCACGGGAACACTGAAGCTTTCTTT. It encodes CASSQGSFSHGNTEAFF.

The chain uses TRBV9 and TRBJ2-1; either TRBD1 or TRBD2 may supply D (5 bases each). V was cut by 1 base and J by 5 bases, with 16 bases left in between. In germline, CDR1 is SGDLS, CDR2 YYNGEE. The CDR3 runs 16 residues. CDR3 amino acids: CASSVIRGGQDNEQFF. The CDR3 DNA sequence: TGTGCCAGCAGCGTAATAAGGGGCGGGCAAGACAATGAGCAGTTCTTC.

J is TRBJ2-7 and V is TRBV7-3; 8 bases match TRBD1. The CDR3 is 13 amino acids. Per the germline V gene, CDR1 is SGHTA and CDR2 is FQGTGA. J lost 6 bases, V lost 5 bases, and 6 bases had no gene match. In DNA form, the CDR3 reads TGTGCCAGCAGCCAAAATACAGGGGGCGAGCAGTACTTC. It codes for CASSQNTGGEQYF.

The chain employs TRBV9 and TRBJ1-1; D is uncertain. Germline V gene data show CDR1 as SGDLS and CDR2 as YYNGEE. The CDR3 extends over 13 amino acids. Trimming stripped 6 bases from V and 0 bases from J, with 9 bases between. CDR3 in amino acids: CASTLGVNTEAFF. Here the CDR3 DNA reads TGTGCCAGCACCCTGGGAGTGAACACTGAAGCTTTCTTT.

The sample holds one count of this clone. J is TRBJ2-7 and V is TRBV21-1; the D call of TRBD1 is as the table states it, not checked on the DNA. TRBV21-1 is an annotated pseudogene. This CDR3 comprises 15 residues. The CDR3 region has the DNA TGTGCCAGCAGCAAACCCGACAGGGCGGACTACGAGCAGTACTTC. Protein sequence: CASSKPDRADYEQYF.

The CDR3 loop reads CASSLVGYGTEAFF. The CDR3 nucleotides read TGTGCCAGCAGCTTAGTGGGTTACGGCACTGAAGCTTTCTTT. The chain is built from TRBV7-2 and TRBJ1-1; D remains unclear. The CDR3 consists of 14 residues. V lost 1 base and J lost 4, with 10 bases in between. Germline loops: CDR1 SGHTA, CDR2 FQGNSA. The full variable domain, with the rest looked up from reference TRBV7-2 and TRBJ1-1, is GAGVSQSPSNKVTEKGKDVELRCDPISGHTALYWYRQSLGQGLEFLIYFQGNSAPDKSGLPSDRFSAERTGGSVSTLTIQRTQQEDSAVYLCASSLVGYGTEAFFGQGTRLTVV.

The CDR3 region is CASSFTFGSADTEAFF. In nucleotides, the CDR3 is TGTGCCAGCAGTTTTACATTCGGCAGCGCGGACACTGAAGCTTTCTTT. The chain couples TRBV28 to TRBJ1-1; D is unresolved. The CDR3 runs to 16 residues. The V gene lost 3 bases and the J gene lost 3 bases, with 17 bases spanning the gap. Germline V CDR1 and CDR2: MDHEN, SYDVKM.

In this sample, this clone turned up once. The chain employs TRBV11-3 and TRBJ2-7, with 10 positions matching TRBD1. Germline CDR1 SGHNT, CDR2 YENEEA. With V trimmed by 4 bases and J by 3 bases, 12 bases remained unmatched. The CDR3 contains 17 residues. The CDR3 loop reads CASSYEGTGQGFYEQYF. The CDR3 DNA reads TGTGCCAGCAGCTATGAGGGGACGGGACAGGGGTTCTACGAGCAGTACTTC.

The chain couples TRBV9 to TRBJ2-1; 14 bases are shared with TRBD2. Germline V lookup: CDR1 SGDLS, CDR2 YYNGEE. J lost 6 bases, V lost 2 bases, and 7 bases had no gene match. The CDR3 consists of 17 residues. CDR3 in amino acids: CASSVEGLAGVGNEQFF. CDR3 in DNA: TGTGCCAGCAGCGTCGAGGGACTAGCGGGAGTTGGCAATGAGCAGTTCTTC.